The clone carrying this T cell receptor beta chain was found a few times. Its specificity is not known. The PCR made use of 60 Vbeta and 13 Jbeta primers. The data were produced by immunoSEQ multiplex PCR, yet TCRdb's version contains in-frame clones alone and is incomplete. Of some 120,000 clones in the sample, roughly 68% were seen once. This record comes from a study of cytomegalovirus exposure and HLA in healthy donors. General study results and limits: The study put 150 to 200 TCR beta chains on its list as cytomegalovirus-associated.

This CDR3 comprises 14 residues. J lost 2 bases, V lost 4 bases, and 4 bases had no gene match. Germline CDR1 reads SGHNT; CDR2 reads YYREEE (reference sequence). The V gene is TRBV5-4, the J gene TRBJ2-3, with 7 bases matching TRBD1. This TCR was recovered from a woman aged 50 to 60 in good health and CMV-seropositive. The sequencing input was PBMCs. The CDR3 spells CASSPGTDTDTQYF. The CDR3 bases are TGTGCCAGCAGCCCAGGGACAGACACAGATACGCAGTATTTT.